The 2 T cell receptor beta chains reported below all come from one sample, sequenced in a study of T cells in Graves' hyperthyroidism and ophthalmopathy. The investigators amplified TCR beta CDR3 regions from RNA transcripts. The TCR CDR3 was amplified in a first-round RT-PCR using the HTBI primer set. TCRdb fed the multiplex PCR reads into MiXCR, producing one record per CDR3 protein. The data hold under 400,000 distinct CDR3 sequences, with about 15% observed a single time. Sequencing was carried out using blood. The receptors come from a woman in her fifties or sixties with Graves' ophthalmopathy.

This clonotype was counted ten times or more. The chain uses TRBV11-2 and TRBJ2-5, with a possible D match to TRBD1 (5 bases). The V gene lost 0 bases and the J gene lost 5 bases, with 19 bases spanning the gap. Germline lookup yields CDR1 SGHAT and CDR2 FQNNGV. CDR3 length equals 17 residues. Here the CDR3 DNA reads TGTGCCAGCAGCTTAGATCAGTGGACATCCGAGAGGGAGACCCAGTACTTC. This encodes CASSLDQWTSERETQYF.

This clonotype was detected many times. The chain employs TRBV5-1 and TRBJ2-7; D assignment may be TRBD1 or TRBD2 (5 bases each). The CDR3 has 13 amino acids. Trimming left V 0 bases short and J 5 bases short, with 9 bases between. Germline loops: CDR1 SGHRS, CDR2 YFSETQ. CDR3 in DNA: TGCGCCAGCAGCTTGGGGGGACGGAACGAGCAGTACTTC. The encoded protein is CASSLGGRNEQYF. The complete variable domain, with remaining parts taken from reference TRBV5-1 and TRBJ2-7, reads KAGVTQTPRYLIKTRGQQVTLSCSPISGHRSVSWYQQTPGQGLQFLFEYFSETQRNKGNFPGRFSGRQFSNSRSEMNVSTLELGDSALYLCASSLGGRNEQYFGPGTRLTVT.